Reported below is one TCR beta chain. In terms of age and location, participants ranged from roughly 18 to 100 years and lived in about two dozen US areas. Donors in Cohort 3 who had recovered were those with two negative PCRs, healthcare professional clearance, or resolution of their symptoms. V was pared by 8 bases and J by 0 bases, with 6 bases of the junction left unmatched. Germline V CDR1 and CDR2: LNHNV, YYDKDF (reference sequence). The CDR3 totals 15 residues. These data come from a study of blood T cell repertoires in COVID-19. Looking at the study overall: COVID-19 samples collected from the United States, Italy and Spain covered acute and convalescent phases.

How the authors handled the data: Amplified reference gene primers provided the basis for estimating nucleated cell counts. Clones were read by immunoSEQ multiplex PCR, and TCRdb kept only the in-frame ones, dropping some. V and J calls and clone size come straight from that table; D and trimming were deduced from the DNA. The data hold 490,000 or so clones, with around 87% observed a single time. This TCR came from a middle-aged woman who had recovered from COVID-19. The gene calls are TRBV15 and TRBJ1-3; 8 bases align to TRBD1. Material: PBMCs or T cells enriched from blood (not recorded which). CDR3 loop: CATSRTGGSGNTIYF. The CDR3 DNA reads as TGTGCCACCTCCCGTACAGGGGGCTCTGGAAACACCATATATTTT. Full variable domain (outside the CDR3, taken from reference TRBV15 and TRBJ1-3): DAMVIQNPRYQVTQFGKPVTLSCSQTLNHNVMYWYQQKSSQAPKLLFHYYDKDFNNEADTPDNFQSRRPNTSFCFLDIRSPGLGDTAMYLCATSRTGGSGNTIYFGEGSWLTVV.